This TCR beta chain was identified in a study of monozygotic twins with inflammatory bowel disease. This CDR3 region has 16 residues. CDR1 and CDR2 (germline): MDHEN, SYDVKM. Reanalyzing the 5' RACE reads, TCRdb keeps one entry per CDR3 protein, without DNA. The sample holds more than 350,000 distinct CDR3 sequences. General study results and limits: Using the inverse Simpson index, IBD patients had lower TCRbeta diversity than healthy co-twins. Lower sharing of clonotypes with other individuals was seen in IBD patients than in healthy twins. This was most marked in patients showing signs of disease activity.

Worth noting for this clonotype: The antigen is unknown.

T cells were not sorted, and total RNA was isolated straight from whole blood. Sequenced: blood. The rearrangement uses TRBV28 and TRBJ2-1; the D call of TRBD2 rests on TCRdb alone, since no DNA is present to check it. This TCR derives from a human donor with ulcerative colitis or Crohn's disease, or a healthy co-twin of an affected twin (not recorded which). The CDR3 sequence is CASSLILAGVPEEQFF.